A selection of T cell receptor beta chains follows, all from one sample in a study of regulatory T cells in long-lasting Graves disease. TCRdb reanalysed the multiplex PCR reads using MiXCR and keeps one entry per CDR3 protein. Among hundreds of thousands of distinct CDR3 sequences, approximately 15% were seen once, and the ten largest hold approximately 20%. A further study also used this sample, focusing on T cells in Graves' hyperthyroidism and ophthalmopathy.

The material sequenced was peripheral blood mononuclear cells (PBMCs), taken at new diagnosis, from a patient treated with antithyroid drugs. The receptors originated from a woman in her twenties or thirties with Graves disease. CDR3s include the opening cysteine and the closing phenylalanine or tryptophan. A D gene is named only where the DNA matches it firmly. Part of the rows lack a size; the others show once, few, many or a class for expanded clones.

TRBV10-3,NA,TRBD2,TRBJ2-1,CAISDSGRGNEQFF,TGTGCCATCAGTGATTCGGGGAGGGGTAATGAGCAGTTCTTC
TRBV19,few,NA,TRBJ2-1,CASSTQYWSSYNEQFF,TGTGCCAGTAGTACGCAATACTGGAGCTCCTACAATGAGCAGTTCTTC
TRBV18,many,NA,TRBJ1-4,CASSRQHEKLFF,TGTGCCAGCTCACGACAACATGAAAAACTGTTTTTT
TRBV6-2/TRBV6-3,NA,NA,TRBJ2-7,CATRARTYEQYF,TGTGCCACTCGAGCGAGAACCTACGAGCAGTACTTC
TRBV27,many,NA,TRBJ1-1,CASSLSGADTEAFF,TGTGCCAGCAGTCTTTCGGGGGCCGACACTGAAGCTTTCTTT
TRBV28,many,NA,TRBJ1-5,CASRSVGGNQPQHF,TGTGCCAGCCGCTCGGTTGGGGGCAATCAGCCCCAGCATTTT
TRBV9,NA,NA,TRBJ2-5,CASSVEGYQETQYF,TGTGCCAGCAGCGTAGAGGGTTACCAAGAGACCCAGTACTTC
TRBV24-1,NA,NA,TRBJ1-2,CATSDPDTSGRYTF,TGTGCCACCAGTGACCCGGACACCTCAGGGCGCTACACCTTC
TRBV19,NA,NA,TRBJ1-1,CASSQQATATEAFF,TGTGCCAGTAGCCAACAGGCTACCGCCACTGAAGCTTTCTTT
TRBV19,few,NA,TRBJ1-5,CASKTGNSNQPQHF,TGTGCCAGTAAGACAGGTAATAGCAATCAGCCCCAGCATTTT
TRBV28,many,TRBD1,TRBJ1-5,CASSLARDRVFELGQPQHF,TGTGCCAGCAGTTTAGCCCGGGACAGGGTGTTTGAGCTCGGTCAGCCCCAGCATTTT
TRBV20-1,many,NA,TRBJ2-5,CSARAGVVGWTQYF,TGCAGTGCTAGAGCGGGGGTAGTCGGATGGACCCAGTACTTC
TRBV7-3,NA,NA,TRBJ1-2,CASSLRGDLYGYTF,TGTGCCAGCAGCTTAAGGGGAGATCTCTATGGCTACACCTTC
TRBV28,many,NA,TRBJ1-2,CASSFDRAMIQLNYGYTF,TGTGCCAGCAGTTTTGACCGGGCCATGATCCAACTAAACTATGGCTACACCTTC
TRBV2,many,NA,TRBJ1-4,CASSFNPLATNEKLFF,TGTGCCAGCAGTTTCAATCCCCTTGCAACTAATGAAAAACTGTTTTTT
TRBV2,many,NA,TRBJ2-3,CAGGSGTQYF,TGTGCCGGGGGTTCGGGTACGCAGTATTTT
TRBV6-1,many,NA,TRBJ1-1,CASSALVGAEAFF,TGTGCCAGCAGCGCACTCGTGGGGGCCGAAGCTTTCTTT
TRBV12-3/TRBV12-4,few,NA,TRBJ2-2,CASSPDGRATGELFF,TGTGCCAGCAGTCCAGATGGGCGGGCGACCGGGGAGCTGTTTTTT
TRBV19,NA,NA,TRBJ2-7,CASKRHSRGAVDEQYF,TGTGCCAGTAAGCGGCATTCTCGGGGGGCGGTCGACGAGCAGTACTTC
TRBV2,NA,TRBD2,TRBJ2-1,CASSMGQPGLAANNEQFF,TGTGCCAGCTCAATGGGTCAGCCGGGACTAGCGGCCAACAATGAGCAGTTCTTC
TRBV11-2,NA,NA,TRBJ2-6,CASRFGANVLTF,TGTGCCAGCAGATTTGGGGCCAACGTCCTGACTTTC
TRBV4-1,few,NA,TRBJ2-3,CASSLNRAVDTQYF,TGCGCCAGCAGCCTAAACAGGGCGGTGGATACGCAGTATTTT
TRBV30,few,TRBD2,TRBJ2-2,CAWSGLAVFTGELFF,TGTGCCTGGAGCGGACTAGCAGTTTTCACCGGGGAGCTGTTTTTT
TRBV7-2,many,TRBD1,TRBJ1-2,CASRGTGGFSYGYTF,TGTGCCAGCAGGGGGACAGGGGGCTTTTCCTATGGCTACACCTTC
TRBV5-1,many,TRBD2,TRBJ2-1,CASSFGLAGGSGSEQFF,TGCGCCAGCAGCTTCGGACTAGCGGGAGGTTCCGGGAGTGAGCAGTTCTTC
TRBV28,many,NA,TRBJ2-4,CATNWGAKNIQYF,TGTGCCACTAACTGGGGGGCCAAAAACATTCAGTACTTC
TRBV2,many,NA,TRBJ1-1,CASSDGGTGNTEAFF,TGTGCCAGCAGTGATGGAGGGACGGGGAACACTGAAGCTTTCTTT
TRBV6-1,NA,TRBD2,TRBJ2-2,CASSEIGTSGRNAGELFF,TGTGCCAGCAGTGAAATCGGGACTAGCGGGAGAAATGCCGGGGAGCTGTTTTTT
TRBV15,many,TRBD1,TRBJ2-2,CATSRDGSGQGNTGELFF,TGTGCCACCAGCAGAGATGGATCGGGACAGGGAAACACCGGGGAGCTGTTTTTT
TRBV28,many,NA,TRBJ1-2,CASSFPPGTNYGYTF,TGTGCCAGCAGTTTTCCGCCAGGGACTAACTATGGCTACACCTTC
TRBV6-2/TRBV6-3,NA,NA,TRBJ1-5,CASRARDQPQHF,TGTGCCAGCAGGGCAAGAGATCAGCCCCAGCATTTT
TRBV11-2,many,NA,TRBJ2-7,CASSLDPGQTYEQYF,TGTGCCAGCAGCTTAGATCCCGGACAGACCTACGAGCAGTACTTC
TRBV28,many,NA,TRBJ1-5,CASNRPGAGDQPQHF,TGTGCCAGCAATCGGCCGGGGGCAGGGGATCAGCCCCAGCATTTT
TRBV5-1,few,NA,TRBJ2-7,CASSLGQTSSYEQYF,TGCGCCAGCAGCTTGGGACAGACAAGCTCCTACGAGCAGTACTTC
TRBV30,many,NA,TRBJ1-2,CAWSVELGYGYTF,TGTGCCTGGAGTGTAGAACTAGGCTATGGCTACACCTTC
TRBV29-1,few,NA,TRBJ1-2,CSVADGVYGYTF,TGCAGCGTTGCTGATGGGGTCTATGGCTACACCTTC
TRBV7-2,many,TRBD2,TRBJ2-7,CASSFGGTSFEQYF,TGTGCCAGCAGCTTCGGCGGGACTAGTTTCGAGCAGTACTTC
TRBV18,few,TRBD2,TRBJ2-3,CASSPEREGLTDTQYF,TGTGCCAGCTCACCGGAGCGGGAGGGCCTAACAGATACGCAGTATTTT
TRBV19,few,NA,TRBJ2-4,CASSIQGLSKNIQYF,TGTGCCAGTAGTATCCAGGGGCTGTCCAAAAACATTCAGTACTTC
TRBV9,NA,TRBD1,TRBJ2-3,CASSARQGNTDTQYF,TGTGCCAGCAGCGCACGACAGGGCAACACAGATACGCAGTATTTT
TRBV5-1,NA,TRBD1,TRBJ1-2,CASSLAGTGETQGYTF,TGCGCCAGCAGCTTGGCCGGGACAGGGGAAACTCAGGGCTACACCTTC
TRBV30,few,TRBD2,TRBJ2-7,CAWSEDTSGRWSYEQYF,TGTGCCTGGAGTGAGGACACTAGCGGGAGATGGTCCTACGAGCAGTACTTC
TRBV11-2,NA,NA,TRBJ2-2,CASSLPPESPGELFF,TGTGCCAGCAGCTTACCCCCAGAGTCCCCCGGGGAGCTGTTTTTT